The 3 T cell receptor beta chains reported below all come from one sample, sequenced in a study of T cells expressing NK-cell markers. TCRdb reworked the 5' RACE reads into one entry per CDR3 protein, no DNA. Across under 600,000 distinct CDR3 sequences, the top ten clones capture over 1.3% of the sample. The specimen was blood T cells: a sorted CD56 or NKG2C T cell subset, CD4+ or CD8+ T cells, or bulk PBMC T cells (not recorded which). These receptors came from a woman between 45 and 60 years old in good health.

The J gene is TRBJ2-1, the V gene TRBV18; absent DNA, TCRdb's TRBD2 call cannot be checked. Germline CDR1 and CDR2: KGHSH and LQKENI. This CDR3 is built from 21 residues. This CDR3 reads CASSPDQNRLAGDLSYNEQFF.

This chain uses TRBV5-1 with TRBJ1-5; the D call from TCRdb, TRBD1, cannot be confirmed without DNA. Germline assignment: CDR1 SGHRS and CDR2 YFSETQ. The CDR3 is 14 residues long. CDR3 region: CASSVQGLDQPQHF.

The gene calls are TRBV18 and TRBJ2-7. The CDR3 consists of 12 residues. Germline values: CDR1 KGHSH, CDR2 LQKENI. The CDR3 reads CASSPGSYEQYF.